This TCR beta chain is from a study of shared clonotypes between healthy human individuals. Looking at the study overall: Donor ages ranged 18 to 49 years: a couple of women, a few men.

The CDR3 consists of 15 residues. Germline V gives CDR1 SGHKS, CDR2 YYEKEE (reference sequence). The V gene end was trimmed by 5 bases and the J gene end by 5 bases; junction bases not matched to a gene: 7. Study outcomes and limitations: Generally, estimated richness proved larger in naive subsets than it did in memory subsets. Clonotype sharing among the donors was expected to vary with sequencing depth.

With regard to this clone: The antigen remains unidentified.

Naivety among CD8 cells was defined by CD45RO negativity and positive CCR7 selection, thereby excluding terminally differentiated effector memory CD45RA+ cells. As processed by the authors: ImmunoSEQ gave junction-only sequences without quality scores, so filtering differed. The table came from immunoSEQ multiplex PCR; TCRdb's copy has only in-frame clones and leaves some out. V, J and clone size were drawn from that table, and D and trimming were deduced from the DNA. The sample has millions of clones; about 95% are singletons. The J gene is TRBJ1-4, the V gene TRBV5-5, with 9 positions matching TRBD1. This receptor was identified in a man aged 18 to 35 in good health. Sequenced: naive CD8+ T cells sorted from blood. CDR3: CASRPGQGGNEKLFF. CDR3 in DNA: TGTGCCAGCAGGCCGGGACAGGGCGGGAATGAAAAACTGTTTTTT.